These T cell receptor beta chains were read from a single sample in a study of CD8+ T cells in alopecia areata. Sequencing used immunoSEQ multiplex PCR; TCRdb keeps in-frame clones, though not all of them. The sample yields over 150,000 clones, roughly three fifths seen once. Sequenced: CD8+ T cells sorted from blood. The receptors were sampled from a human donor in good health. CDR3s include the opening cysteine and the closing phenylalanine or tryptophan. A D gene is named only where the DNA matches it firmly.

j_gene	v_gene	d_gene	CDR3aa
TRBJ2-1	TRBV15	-	CATSRVNSHEQFF
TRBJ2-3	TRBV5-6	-	CASSGPKFTDTQYF
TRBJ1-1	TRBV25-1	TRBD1	CASRGTGDGQGAFF
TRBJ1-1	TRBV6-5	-	CASSPPASEAFF
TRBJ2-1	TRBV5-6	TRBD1	CASSAVTGEEQFF
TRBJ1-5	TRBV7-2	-	CASSLANQPQHF
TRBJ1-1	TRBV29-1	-	CSVEGVEPGNTEAFF
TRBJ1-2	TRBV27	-	CASSLLARQGGPRGYTF
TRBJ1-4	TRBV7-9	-	CASSLAGNLEKLFF
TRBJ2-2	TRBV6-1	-	CASSESRLGFNTGELFF
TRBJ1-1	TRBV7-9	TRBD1	CASRETGGSHEAFF
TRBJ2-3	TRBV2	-	CASGPRFTDTQYF
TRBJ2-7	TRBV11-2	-	CASSPRAAWEQYF
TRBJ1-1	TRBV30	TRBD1	CAWSTGTGNTEAFF
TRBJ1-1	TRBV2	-	CAIGRDTNTEAFF
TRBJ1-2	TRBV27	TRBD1	CASSLDRGRLTF
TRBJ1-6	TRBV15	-	CATGGPSPLHF
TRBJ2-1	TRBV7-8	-	CASSPPRGAYNEQFF
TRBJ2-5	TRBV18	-	CASSPSGLKQETQYF
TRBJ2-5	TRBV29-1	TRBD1	CSVDGASGGQWQETQYF
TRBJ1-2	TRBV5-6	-	CASSLGDTNYGYTF
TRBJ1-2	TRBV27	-	CASSLSAGAGNGYTF